A single sample gave rise to the 30 T cell receptor beta chains below, sequenced in a study of cytomegalovirus exposure and HLA in healthy donors. Primers for the PCR totalled 60 Vbeta and 13 Jbeta. Profiling relied on immunoSEQ multiplex PCR, and the TCRdb table lists in-frame clones only, not all of them. The repertoire consists of about 190,000 clones, with over 70% occurring once and the leading ten covering 1.6%. What was sequenced was PBMCs. The receptors were sampled from a woman in her late teens or twenties in good health and CMV-seronegative.

The gene calls are TRBV19 and TRBJ1-5; a possible D gene is TRBD1 (5 bases). CDR3 length: 15 amino acids. Trimming pared 3 bases from V and 6 bases from J, leaving 15 bases between. Germline lookup yields CDR1 LNHDA and CDR2 SQIVND (reference sequence). The CDR3 is CASSIGGGMIQPQHF. The CDR3 coding sequence is TGTGCCAGTAGTATTGGCGGGGGGATGATTCAGCCCCAGCATTTT.

The chain is built from TRBV7-8 and TRBJ2-2, with 8 bases lining up with TRBD1. From germline, CDR1 is SGHVS and CDR2 FQNEAQ. This CDR3 comprises 15 residues. V trimming: 4 bases; J trimming: 5 bases; junction bases outside the gene matches: 6. This CDR3 reads CASSSGQGRTGELFF. CDR3 nucleotides: TGTGCCAGCAGCTCTGGACAGGGAAGGACCGGGGAGCTGTTTTTT.

This clone was observed once. Written as DNA, the CDR3 is TGTGCCAGCAGTAGGGACAGGGGTAGCTATGGCTACACCTTC. Residues: CASSRDRGSYGYTF. The rearrangement joins TRBV6-5 to TRBJ1-2; 10 positions agree with TRBD1. The CDR3 has 14 amino acids. The V and J ends lost 5 bases and 4 bases, in that order; junction bases with no gene match: 4. The V gene's germline CDR1 is MNHEY and CDR2 SVGAGI.

This sequence joins TRBV28 and TRBJ1-5; 8 bases match TRBD1. The CDR3 is made up of 14 amino acids. Germline-derived CDR1 and CDR2 are MDHEN and SYDVKM. Trimming at V came to 8 bases and at J to 5 bases, leaving 8 bases not matched to a gene. The DNA of the CDR3 is TGTGCCAGCGGATTGACAGGGGTCGATCAGCCCCAGCATTTT. Translated: CASGLTGVDQPQHF.

The CDR3 nucleotides are TGTGCCTGGAGTGTCGGAGTCGACGAGCAGTACTTC. Its translation is CAWSVGVDEQYF. The chain joins TRBV30 to TRBJ2-7; D not resolved. Germline V gives CDR1 GTSNPN, CDR2 SVGIG (reference sequence). This CDR3 is 12 amino acids long. V was clipped by 0 bases and J by 5 bases, with 8 bases between them.

The V gene is TRBV6-5, the J gene TRBJ2-4; D gene unclear. V lost 0 bases and J lost 5, with 14 bases in between. Per germline, CDR1 MNHEY and CDR2 SVGAGI. The CDR3 sequence is 16 residues long. In DNA, the CDR3 is TGTGCCAGCAGTTACTCGACGTGGCTAGGCGAAAACATTCAGTACTTC. It yields the protein CASSYSTWLGENIQYF.

This chain uses TRBV6-6 with TRBJ2-6; D is perhaps TRBD1 (5 bases). This CDR3 has 15 residues. Germline CDR1 reads MNHNY; CDR2 reads SVGAGI (reference sequence). V lost 6 bases, J lost 0 bases, and 9 bases lay in between. The CDR3 DNA reads TGTGCCAGCAGCTACGACAGCTCTGGGGCCAACGTCCTGACTTTC. Protein product: CASSYDSSGANVLTF.

The CDR3 loop reads CASRTGGLPQHF. CDR3 coding DNA: TGTGCCAGCAGGACAGGGGGGCTGCCCCAGCATTTT. The chain has TRBV27 and TRBJ1-5; TRBD1 matches 9 bases. The CDR3 consists of 12 residues. From germline, CDR1 is MNHEY and CDR2 SMNVEV (reference sequence). Trimming took 6 bases from V and 9 from J; bases not matched to a gene: 3.

The chain uses TRBV19 and TRBJ2-2; possible D gene TRBD1, 5 bases. CDR1 is LNHDA, CDR2 SQIVND, per germline (reference sequence). The length of the CDR3 is 14 residues. V gave up 6 bases and J gave up 0 bases, with 8 bases separating them. In DNA, the CDR3 is TGTGCCAGTAGAACAGGTTCGAACACCGGGGAGCTGTTTTTT. The encoded protein is CASRTGSNTGELFF.

The genes are TRBV29-1 and TRBJ1-4, with TRBD1 matching 8 bases. This CDR3 spans 14 amino acids. Germline values: CDR1 SQVTM, CDR2 ANQGSEA. V lost 4 bases to trimming and J lost 8 bases; unmatched junction nucleotides: 9. Here the CDR3 reads CSVALGQGDEKLFF. DNA for the CDR3: TGCAGCGTTGCATTAGGACAGGGAGACGAAAAACTGTTTTTT.

J is TRBJ2-6 and V is TRBV2; D gene uncertain. Between the trimmed V and J ends, which lost 5 bases and 2 bases, there was a span of 7 bases. The CDR3 is 14 residues long. Germline V gene sequence: CDR1 SNHLY, CDR2 FYNNEI. The CDR3 sequence: CASSSAAGANVLTF. Here the CDR3 DNA reads TGTGCCAGCAGTAGCGCGGCTGGGGCCAACGTCCTGACTTTC.

The chain is built from TRBV18 and TRBJ2-7; perhaps TRBD1 as D (6 bases). The CDR3 is 14 amino acids. The V end was cut by 1 base, the J end by 3 bases, with 10 bases between. Germline CDR1 is KGHSH and CDR2 is LQKENI. The CDR3 region has the DNA TGTGCCAGCTCACCACTGGACAGACTCTACGAGCAGTACTTC. It is translated as CASSPLDRLYEQYF.

The rearrangement uses TRBV5-1 and TRBJ1-3; unclear D gene. The CDR3 is 17 amino acids. Between the trimmed V and J ends, which lost 3 bases and 0 bases, there was a span of 16 bases. Germline CDR1 is SGHRS and CDR2 is YFSETQ. This chain's CDR3 is CASSSWTGLSSGNTIYF. The CDR3 DNA is TGCGCCAGCAGCTCCTGGACGGGATTAAGCTCTGGAAACACCATATATTTT.

The gene calls are TRBV2 and TRBJ1-2; unclear D gene. This CDR3 spans 14 amino acids. V lost 6 bases and J 8 bases, leaving 19 bases between the germline ends. The V gene's germline CDR1 is SNHLY and CDR2 FYNNEI. The CDR3 here is CASRGDTTMRGYTF. In nucleotides, the CDR3 is TGTGCCAGCAGGGGAGACACAACAATGAGGGGCTACACCTTC. Using reference TRBV2 and TRBJ1-2 for the parts outside the CDR3, the full variable domain is EPEVTQTPSHQVTQMGQEVILRCVPISNHLYFYWYRQILGQKVEFLVSFYNNEISEKSEIFDDQFSVERPDGSNFTLKIRSTKLEDSAMYFCASRGDTTMRGYTFGSGTRLTVV.

The genes are TRBV4-1 and TRBJ2-1, with TRBD2 matching over 10 bases. The germline CDR1 and CDR2 sequences are MGHRA and YSYEKL. The CDR3 consists of 17 residues. With 0 bases clipped from V and 5 bases from J, the junction kept 7 bases outside the gene matches. CDR3 amino acids: CASSQERAGGLNNEQFF. The CDR3 DNA sequence: TGCGCCAGCAGCCAAGAACGAGCGGGAGGGTTGAACAATGAGCAGTTCTTC.

J is TRBJ2-2 and V is TRBV5-1; D remains unclear. Germline lookup yields CDR1 SGHRS and CDR2 YFSETQ. This CDR3 comprises 16 residues. V was trimmed by 0 bases and J by 4 bases, leaving 13 bases between them. This CDR3 is CASSLAFASGTGELFF. In nucleotides, the CDR3 is TGCGCCAGCAGCTTGGCGTTTGCCTCAGGCACCGGGGAGCTGTTTTTT.

This rearrangement joins TRBV7-9 to TRBJ2-5; 9 bases are shared with TRBD1. Trimming took 4 bases from V and 5 from J; bases not matched to a gene: 11. The CDR3 has 16 residues. Germline V gene sequence: CDR1 SEHNR, CDR2 FQNEAQ (reference sequence). This chain's CDR3 is CASSSRDRARRETQYF. DNA for the CDR3: TGTGCCAGCAGCTCCCGGGACAGGGCTCGGCGGGAGACCCAGTACTTC.

In its sample, this clone was seen a few times. The rearrangement uses TRBV7-2 and TRBJ2-7, with D tentatively TRBD1 (5 bases). CDR3 length equals 16 residues. Germline CDR1 and CDR2: SGHTA and FQGNSA. Trimming removed 4 bases at V and 4 bases at J, with 20 bases between. CDR3 sequence: CASSWQTPDITYEQYF. The CDR3 bases are TGTGCCAGCAGCTGGCAGACGCCGGACATCACGTACGAGCAGTACTTC.

V and J are TRBV5-1 and TRBJ2-1, with 9 positions matching TRBD1. The J segment lost 9 bases and the V segment lost 3 bases, leaving 13 bases of the junction unmatched. Germline assignment: CDR1 SGHRS and CDR2 YFSETQ. This CDR3 spans 16 amino acids. The CDR3 nucleotides are TGCGCCAGCAGCTACGGACCGGGACAGGGATTCGGTGAGCAGTTCTTC. Translation: CASSYGPGQGFGEQFF. Full variable domain (outside the CDR3, taken from reference TRBV5-1 and TRBJ2-1): KAGVTQTPRYLIKTRGQQVTLSCSPISGHRSVSWYQQTPGQGLQFLFEYFSETQRNKGNFPGRFSGRQFSNSRSEMNVSTLELGDSALYLCASSYGPGQGFGEQFFGPGTRLTVL.

The J gene is TRBJ2-7, the V gene TRBV7-2; 7 positions match TRBD1. The CDR3 has 13 amino acids. The V and J ends lost 2 bases and 7 bases, in that order; junction bases with no gene match: 5. Germline V gene lookup returns CDR1 SGHTA and CDR2 FQGNSA. This chain's CDR3 is CASSLRDSKEQYF. The CDR3, as DNA: TGTGCCAGCAGCTTACGGGACAGCAAAGAGCAGTACTTC.

This sequence joins TRBV25-1 and TRBJ1-4, with D unclear. The CDR3 runs 16 residues. Per the germline V gene, CDR1 is MGHDK and CDR2 is SYGVNS. V gave up 7 bases and J gave up 2 bases, with 17 bases separating them. The CDR3 is CASTRGKVSTNEKLFF. Here the CDR3 DNA reads TGTGCCAGCACCCGAGGAAAGGTATCGACTAATGAAAAACTGTTTTTT.

The chain links TRBV9 to TRBJ2-7; D possibly corresponds to TRBD2 (7 bases). In germline, CDR1 is SGDLS, CDR2 YYNGEE. Trimming cost V 0 bases and J 5 bases, with 9 bases left between them. The CDR3 contains 13 residues. CDR3 nucleotide sequence: TGTGCCAGCAGCGTAGAGGGGGGGGACGAGCAGTACTTC. Amino acids: CASSVEGGDEQYF.

This clone was seen a few times. The chain joins TRBV5-1 to TRBJ2-3; TRBD2 is a possible D gene (6 bases). The CDR3 runs to 16 residues. CDR1 and CDR2 (germline): SGHRS, YFSETQ. V was pared by 5 bases and J by 2 bases, with 18 bases between. In DNA form, the CDR3 reads TGCGCCAGCAGTTCAACCGGTCGGGAGTCCACAGATACGCAGTATTTT. Encoded protein: CASSSTGRESTDTQYF.

This clone was seen a few times. The J gene is TRBJ2-3, the V gene TRBV5-6, with 7 bases fitting TRBD1. This CDR3 has 17 residues. Germline assignment: CDR1 SGHDT and CDR2 YYEEEE. The V and J ends lost 3 bases and 9 bases, in that order; junction bases with no gene match: 19. The chain's CDR3 is CASSSINGQERGGTQYF. In nucleotides, the CDR3 is TGTGCCAGCAGCTCGATTAACGGACAGGAGAGGGGCGGGACGCAGTATTTT.

The J gene is TRBJ1-5, the V gene TRBV21-1. TRBV21-1 is a pseudogene segment. The CDR3 is 18 amino acids. The CDR3 DNA reads as TGTGCCAGCAGACCTCCGAGAGGTAATTATAATAGCAATCAGCCCCAGCATTTT. The encoded protein is CASRPPRGNYNSNQPQHF.

This clone came up once. The rearrangement uses TRBV4-1 and TRBJ1-3; TRBD1 aligns across 8 bases. The J segment lost 2 bases and the V segment lost 0 bases, leaving 9 bases of the junction unmatched. CDR3 size: 18 residues. Germline-derived CDR1 and CDR2 are MGHRA and YSYEKL. The CDR3 sequence is CASSQDFQGAGTGNTIYF. The CDR3 coding sequence is TGCGCCAGCAGCCAAGACTTTCAGGGGGCGGGAACTGGAAACACCATATATTTT.

This clone was seen a handful of times. The chain combines TRBV29-1 with TRBJ1-2, with 9 nucleotides matching TRBD1. The germline CDR1 and CDR2 sequences are SQVTM and ANQGSEA. The CDR3 length is 14 residues. V was clipped by 5 bases and J by 2 bases; unmatched bases: 6. CDR3 loop: CSVRPGQGNYGYTF. The CDR3 DNA reads as TGCAGCGTTAGACCGGGACAGGGAAACTATGGCTACACCTTC.

V is TRBV11-3 and J is TRBJ2-1; 8 bases fit TRBD1. Trimming at V came to 3 bases and at J to 5 bases, leaving 6 bases not matched to a gene. The CDR3 totals 15 residues. The germline gives CDR1 SGHNT, CDR2 YENEEA. The DNA for the CDR3 is TGTGCCAGCAGCTTTGGGGGACAGGTCCACAATGAGCAGTTCTTC. This codes for CASSFGGQVHNEQFF.

The chain uses TRBV4-1 and TRBJ2-7; TRBD2 is a possible D gene (8 bases). Germline V gives CDR1 MGHRA, CDR2 YSYEKL. V lost 4 bases and J 7 bases, leaving 17 bases between the germline ends. The CDR3 length is 14 residues. As DNA, the CDR3 is TGCGCCAGCAGCCTCGGACAGGCGGGAGGTGAGCAGTACTTC. Amino acid sequence: CASSLGQAGGEQYF.

This clone was observed a single time. Other DNA sequences of this sample code for an identical CDR3. This rearrangement joins TRBV2 to TRBJ1-1; 8 nucleotides match TRBD1. CDR1 and CDR2 from the germline V gene are SNHLY and FYNNEI. J gave up 3 bases and V 6 bases, and 6 bases lay outside the gene matches. This CDR3 region has 14 residues. The CDR3 region is CASSGQGRDTEAFF. As DNA, the CDR3 is TGTGCCAGCAGCGGACAGGGCAGGGACACTGAAGCTTTCTTT.